Detailed here is one T cell receptor (beta chain). Its antigen remains unidentified. The data are from a study of post-analysis software for immune sequencing data. Study-level points and caveats: Patients carried several TRBV segments more frequently than controls did, and TRBV5-6, TRBV5-1 and TRBV20-1 were among them.

Germline V lookup: CDR1 MGHRA, CDR2 YSYEKL. The V end was cut by 0 bases, the J end by 7 bases, with 13 bases between. This CDR3 has 15 amino acids. The TCR beta cDNA libraries contained unique molecular identifiers. Out of roughly 0.85 to 11 million T cells, about 510,000 cDNA molecules were generated. Via MiXCR, TCRdb re-called the PCR reads, giving one row per CDR3 protein. The data show a few hundred thousand distinct CDR3 sequences, approximately 38% seen once. Sequencing was done on a sample of blood. V and J are TRBV4-1 and TRBJ1-5, with D uncertain. The clonotype originates from a girl between 5 and 17 years old with multiple sclerosis. CDR3: CASSQDKAYLQPQHF. The CDR3 DNA sequence: TGCGCCAGCAGCCAAGATAAGGCATATTTACAGCCCCAGCATTTT.